These T cell receptor beta chains were read from a single sample in a study of vaccination effects on CD4 cells after COVID-19. These receptors' targets are unknown. Only in-frame clones appear in the TCRdb table, and some are missing; sequencing was by immunoSEQ multiplex PCR. The sample has roughly 27,000 clones; under 85% are singletons. The sequencing used CD4+ T cells from PBMCs cultured with HCoV-OC43 spike peptides, collected after COVID-19 vaccination. Receptors originate from a human donor who received a COVID-19 vaccine. CDR3s include the opening cysteine and the closing phenylalanine or tryptophan. D genes are given only for firm matches. For some rows the clone size is stated as once, few or many, or as a class when expanded; others skip it.

>NA|TRBV5-1|NA|TRBJ2-6
TGCGCCAGCAGCTTGGAATCCTCTGGGGCCAACGTCCTGACTTTC
CASSLESSGANVLTF
>NA|TRBV7-2|NA|TRBJ1-6
TGTGCCAGCAGCTTAGCGACCTCCTACTATAATTCACCCCTCCACTTT
CASSLATSYYNSPLHF
>NA|TRBV25-1|NA|TRBJ2-7
TGTGCCAGCAGTGAACGAGGCTACGAGCAGTACTTC
CASSERGYEQYF
>NA|TRBV27|NA|TRBJ2-5
TGTGCCAGCCACTCGAGGGGGGCGGCCTCGGAGACCCAGTACTTC
CASHSRGAASETQYF
>NA|TRBV6-5|NA|TRBJ2-6
TGTGCCAGCCAGTCTGGGGCCAACGTCCTGACTTTC
CASQSGANVLTF
>NA|TRBV5-1|NA|TRBJ2-5
TGCGCCAGCACCCTCTCGGCGGGGCAAGAGACCCAGTACTTC
CASTLSAGQETQYF
>NA|TRBV7-9|NA|TRBJ2-1
TGTGCCAGCAGCTCAAAGGGCCCCGGCTACAATGAGCAGTTCTTC
CASSSKGPGYNEQFF
>TRBD1|TRBV7-2|NA|TRBJ2-7
TGTGCCAGCAGCTTAGACTCGGGACAGGGGCGCGAGCAGTACTTC
CASSLDSGQGREQYF
>NA|TRBV9|once|TRBJ2-5
TGTGCCAGCAGCGTAGGGGGCGGCCCGGGGACCCAGTACTTC
CASSVGGGPGTQYF
>NA|TRBV19|NA|TRBJ2-3
TGTGCAGCAGGACGGGGGACTAGCACAGATACGCAGTATTTT
CAAGRGTSTDTQYF
>NA|TRBV19|NA|TRBJ2-2
TGTGCCAGTAGTATAGGACTAGTTAACACCGGGGAGCTGTTTTTT
CASSIGLVNTGELFF
>NA|TRBV29-1|NA|TRBJ1-4
TGCAGCACCACCGGAGGTGGGGCGCGAGGGGATAATGAAAAACTGTTTTTT
CSTTGGGARGDNEKLFF
>NA|TRBV6-5|NA|TRBJ1-1
TGTGCCAGCAGTCCGACGGGGATTGAAGCTTTCTTT
CASSPTGIEAFF
>TRBD2|TRBV2|NA|TRBJ2-1
TGTGCCAGCAGTTCTGGGACTAGCGGGAGTCTTGATGAGCAGTTCTTC
CASSSGTSGSLDEQFF
>NA|TRBV6-6|NA|TRBJ2-1
TGTGCCAGCACTCGTAATCCCGGAGTGGGGACCTACAATGAGCAGTTCTTC
CASTRNPGVGTYNEQFF
>TRBD1|TRBV5-1|NA|TRBJ2-6
TGCGCCAGCAGCTTCAAGGTGACAGGGGGGATATCTGGGGCCAACGTCCTGACTTTC
CASSFKVTGGISGANVLTF
>NA|TRBV6-5|NA|TRBJ2-1
TGTGCCAGCAGTTACTCGTCCAACAGCATCTACAATGAGCAGTTCTTC
CASSYSSNSIYNEQFF
>NA|TRBV10-1|few|TRBJ2-2
TGCGCCAGCAGGGACCTCACCGGGGAGCTGTTTTTT
CASRDLTGELFF
>TRBD1|TRBV5-8|NA|TRBJ1-2
TGTGCCAGCAGGACCAACAGGGGACGGGGCCTCTGGGGCTACACCTTC
CASRTNRGRGLWGYTF
>NA|TRBV7-9|NA|TRBJ2-5
TGTGCCAGCAGCTTAGCAGGTGTTCTTGAGACCCAGTACTTC
CASSLAGVLETQYF
>TRBD2|TRBV6-5|few|TRBJ2-5
TGTGCCAGCTCCGAAGGGACTATTCAAGAGACCCAGTACTTC
CASSEGTIQETQYF
>NA|TRBV7-2|NA|TRBJ1-5
TGTGCCAGCAGCCGCGGGACAAACCAGCCCCAGCATTTT
CASSRGTNQPQHF
>NA|TRBV12-3/TRBV12-4|once|TRBJ1-2
TGTGCCAGCAGGACCGGGTCTAACTATGGCTACACCTTC
CASRTGSNYGYTF
>TRBD1|TRBV7-9|few|TRBJ1-2
TGTGCCAGCAGCTTCGCCGGGACAGGGGGCTTTGGCTACACCTTC
CASSFAGTGGFGYTF
>TRBD1|TRBV6-5|NA|TRBJ1-1
TGTGCCAGCAGTTACCTGACAGGGATGGAAACTGAAGCTTTCTTT
CASSYLTGMETEAFF
>NA|TRBV5-6|NA|TRBJ1-1
TGTGCCAGCAGCTTGGTCGCTGGGGAGAACACTGAAGCTTTCTTT
CASSLVAGENTEAFF
>NA|TRBV27|few|TRBJ1-1
TGTGCCAGCAGTTTTCGCGGTGAAGCTTTCTTT
CASSFRGEAFF
>TRBD1|TRBV6-5|medium-sized|TRBJ1-2
TGTGCCAGCAGTAACGACAGGGCGCCCTATGGCTACACCTTC
CASSNDRAPYGYTF
>NA|TRBV18|NA|TRBJ1-1
TGTGCCAGCTCCCCGGGGAGTACTGAAGCTTTCTTT
CASSPGSTEAFF
>NA|TRBV19|NA|TRBJ1-2
TGTGCCAGTAGTACCCTCGGCGGTAACTATGGCTACACCTTC
CASSTLGGNYGYTF
>NA|TRBV10-1|once|TRBJ1-5
TGCGCCAGCAGCCCAGGGGAAGGGCCCCAGCATTTT
CASSPGEGPQHF
>NA|TRBV3-1/TRBV3-2|NA|TRBJ2-5
TGTGCCAGCAGCCAAGTCTGGGACGTATACTTC
CASSQVWDVYF
>TRBD1|TRBV6-5|once|TRBJ2-7
TGTGCCAGCAGTACCCCGGGACAGGGCCCCGAGCAGTACTTC
CASSTPGQGPEQYF
>NA|TRBV18|NA|TRBJ1-1
TGTGCCAGCTCACCAGCAGGGGTCACTGAAGCTTTCTTT
CASSPAGVTEAFF
>NA|TRBV25-1|NA|TRBJ2-1
TGTGCCAGCAGTGAATGGGGCAATGAGCAGTTCTTC
CASSEWGNEQFF
>NA|TRBV9|few|TRBJ2-1
TGTGCCAGCAGCGGCGACGGGTACAATGAGCAGTTCTTC
CASSGDGYNEQFF
>NA|TRBV7-2|NA|TRBJ1-1
TGTGCCAGCAGCTTATTTATGAACACTGAAGCTTTCTTT
CASSLFMNTEAFF
>TRBD1|TRBV11-2|NA|TRBJ1-2
TGTGCCAGCAGCTTAGGGACAGGGTCGGGCTACACCTTC
CASSLGTGSGYTF
>TRBD1|TRBV7-9|NA|TRBJ1-2
TGTGCCAGCAGCTTAGCGCCAACAGGGGATGGCTACACCTTC
CASSLAPTGDGYTF
>NA|TRBV7-9|NA|TRBJ2-3
TGTGCCAGCAGCTCCAGGGGGGTGGCAGATACGCAGTATTTT
CASSSRGVADTQYF
>NA|TRBV6-2/TRBV6-3|NA|TRBJ1-4
TGTGCCAGCAGATACTCCGGGACAAGCATCCCAACTAATGAAAAACTGTTTTTT
CASRYSGTSIPTNEKLFF
>TRBD2|TRBV5-1|NA|TRBJ2-3
TGCGCCAGCAGCTTGGCTCGGACTAGCGGGTTTCGAGATACGCAGTATTTT
CASSLARTSGFRDTQYF
>TRBD1|TRBV5-1|NA|TRBJ2-7
TGCGCCAGCAGCTCGGGACAGGGTAACGAGCAGTACTTC
CASSSGQGNEQYF
>NA|TRBV5-1|NA|TRBJ2-2
TGCGCCAGCAGCTTGTCACAGCCCACCGGGGAGCTGTTTTTT
CASSLSQPTGELFF
>NA|TRBV19|NA|TRBJ1-1
TGTGCCAGTAGTTCATGGACGACTGAAGCTTTCTTT
CASSSWTTEAFF
>NA|TRBV6-6|NA|TRBJ2-3
TGTGCCAGCAGGGGAGGCGGCACAGATACGCAGTATTTT
CASRGGGTDTQYF
>NA|TRBV27|NA|TRBJ1-5
TGTGCCAGCAGTGCCTGGGGGGGGAGTCAGCCCCAGCATTTT
CASSAWGGSQPQHF
>NA|TRBV5-4|few|TRBJ2-1
TGTGCCAGCAGCTTGGGTCTCCAGAGCTCCTACAATGAGCAGTTCTTC
CASSLGLQSSYNEQFF
>TRBD1|TRBV3-1/TRBV3-2|NA|TRBJ2-1
TGTGCCAGCAAACAGGGGCAAGGCTCCTACAATGAGCAGTTCTTC
CASKQGQGSYNEQFF
>TRBD2|TRBV2|NA|TRBJ2-1
TGTGCCAGCAGGGAGACTAGCGGGAGAAAGTACAATGAGCAGTTCTTC
CASRETSGRKYNEQFF
>NA|TRBV30|NA|TRBJ1-4
TGTGCCTGGAGTGGGGGGTCGGAAAAACTGTTTTTT
CAWSGGSEKLFF
>TRBD2|TRBV4-1|NA|TRBJ2-2
TGCGCCAGCAGCCAAGAGGGGAGCGGGGGGTACGCGAACACCGGGGAGCTGTTTTTT
CASSQEGSGGYANTGELFF
>NA|TRBV19|NA|TRBJ1-4
TGTGCCAGTAGTCCCCGTGGGGCTAATGAAAAACTGTTTTTT
CASSPRGANEKLFF
>TRBD1|TRBV3-1/TRBV3-2|few|TRBJ1-1
TGTGCCAGCAGCTCCAGGGGGCGAGTAACTGAAGCTTTCTTT
CASSSRGRVTEAFF
>TRBD1|TRBV11-2|few|TRBJ2-7
TGTGCCAGCAGCCCCTGGACAGGGACCATCCCCTACGAGCAGTACTTC
CASSPWTGTIPYEQYF
>NA|TRBV6-4|NA|TRBJ1-3
TGTGCCAGCAGTGACTCGGGGGAGGGAAACACCATATATTTT
CASSDSGEGNTIYF
>NA|TRBV5-5|NA|TRBJ2-7
TGTGCCAGCAGCTGGGTCTTTGGGGCGGGGTACTACGAGCAGTACTTC
CASSWVFGAGYYEQYF
>TRBD1|TRBV6-2/TRBV6-3|NA|TRBJ2-5
TGTGCCAGCAGTTACTTGTCTACTCGACAGGGGTGGCAAGAGACCCAGTACTTC
CASSYLSTRQGWQETQYF